This T cell receptor beta chain was sequenced for a study of shared clonotypes between healthy human individuals. CD45RO-negative, CCR7-positively selected cells formed the naive CD8 fraction, excluding terminally differentiated effector memory CD45RA+ cells. Here immunoSEQ multiplex PCR was the method, and the copy in TCRdb shows in-frame clones only, minus some. The data contain around 1.9 million clones, 85% to 95% of them singletons. The sequence was collected from a man between 18 and 35 years old in good health. Some clones in this sample may be carry-over from other donors' samples. Sequenced: naive CD8+ T cells from PBMCs.

DNA for the CDR3: TGCGCCAGCAGTCAGGACCTTATTTACGAGCAGTACTTC. Translating it yields CASSQDLIYEQYF. This sequence joins TRBV5-1 and TRBJ2-7, with D unresolved. This CDR3 spans 13 amino acids. Germline values: CDR1 SGHRS, CDR2 YFSETQ. V was clipped by 5 bases and J by 4 bases, with 13 bases between them.